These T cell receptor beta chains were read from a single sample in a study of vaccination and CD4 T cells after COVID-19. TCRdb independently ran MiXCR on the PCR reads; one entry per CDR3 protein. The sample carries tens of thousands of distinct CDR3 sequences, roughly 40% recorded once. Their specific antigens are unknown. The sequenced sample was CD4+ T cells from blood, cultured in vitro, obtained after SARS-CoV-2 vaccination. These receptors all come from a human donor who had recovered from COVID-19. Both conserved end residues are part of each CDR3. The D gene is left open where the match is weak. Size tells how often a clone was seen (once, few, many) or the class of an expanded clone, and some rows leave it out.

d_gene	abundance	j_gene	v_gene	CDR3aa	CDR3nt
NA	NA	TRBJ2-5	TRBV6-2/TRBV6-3	CASSYSPSRSLRETQYF	TGTGCCAGCAGTTACTCCCCAAGTCGGTCTTTGAGGGAGACCCAGTACTTC
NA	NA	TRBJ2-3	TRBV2	CASSDAASVVDTQYF	TGTGCCAGCAGTGACGCGGCTAGCGTTGTAGATACGCAGTATTTT
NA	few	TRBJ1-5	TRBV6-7	CASNYYGRRQPQHF	TGTGCCAGCAATTACTACGGGAGGCGGCAGCCCCAGCATTTT
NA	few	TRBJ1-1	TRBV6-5	CASSSGVLYHTEAFF	TGTGCCAGCAGTTCAGGGGTCTTATACCACACTGAAGCTTTCTTT
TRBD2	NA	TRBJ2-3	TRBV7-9	CASSPLRGRTTDTQYF	TGTGCCAGCAGCCCCCTGCGGGGGAGGACCACAGATACGCAGTATTTT
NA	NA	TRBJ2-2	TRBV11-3	CASSPGQWGANTGELFF	TGTGCCAGCAGCCCCGGACAATGGGGCGCGAACACCGGGGAGCTGTTTTTT
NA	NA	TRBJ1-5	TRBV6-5	CASSYSSSGDPRYQPQHF	TGTGCCAGCAGTTACTCTTCTTCGGGGGACCCACGGTATCAGCCCCAGCATTTT
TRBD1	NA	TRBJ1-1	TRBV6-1	CASSRDRGEVWAFF	TGTGCCAGCAGCCGCGACAGGGGAGAGGTTTGGGCTTTCTTT
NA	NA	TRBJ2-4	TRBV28	CASSLFSAHPELAKNIQYF	TGTGCCAGCAGTTTATTCTCCGCACATCCAGAGCTAGCCAAAAACATTCAGTACTTC
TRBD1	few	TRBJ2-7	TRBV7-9	CASELGTGGYEQYF	TGTGCCAGCGAGTTGGGGACAGGGGGCTACGAGCAGTACTTC
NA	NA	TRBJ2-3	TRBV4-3	CASSQETTGLVDTQYF	TGCGCCAGCAGCCAAGAGACTACGGGTTTGGTGGATACGCAGTATTTT
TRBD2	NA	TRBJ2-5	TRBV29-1	CSVRKLAGGETQYF	TGCAGCGTTCGTAAACTAGCGGGAGGAGAGACCCAGTACTTC
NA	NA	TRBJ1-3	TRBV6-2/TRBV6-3	CASSYSPDSLSYF	TGTGCCAGCAGTTACTCGCCGGACAGCCTATCATATTTT
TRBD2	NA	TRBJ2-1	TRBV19	CASSTQASGSHNEQFF	TGTGCCAGTAGTACCCAGGCTAGCGGGAGTCACAATGAGCAGTTCTTC
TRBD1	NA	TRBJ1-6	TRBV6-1	CAGRKDRDVSSPLHF	TGTGCCGGCAGGAAGGACAGGGACGTTTCTTCACCCCTCCACTTT
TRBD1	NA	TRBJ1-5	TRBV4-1	CASSPIGRQGGINQPQHF	TGCGCCAGCAGCCCCATAGGCCGACAGGGTGGGATCAATCAGCCCCAGCATTTT
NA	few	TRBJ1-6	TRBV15	CATSRKGISPLHF	TGTGCCACCAGCAGGAAAGGGATATCACCCCTCCACTTT
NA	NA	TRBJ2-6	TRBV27	CASSLLGANVLTF	TGTGCCAGCAGTTTACTCGGGGCCAACGTCCTGACTTTC
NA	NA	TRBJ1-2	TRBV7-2	CASTPGERNYGYTF	TGTGCCAGCACTCCTGGTGAGAGGAACTATGGCTACACCTTC
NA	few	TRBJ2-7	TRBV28	CASTDSTYEQYF	TGTGCCAGCACCGACAGCACCTACGAGCAGTACTTC
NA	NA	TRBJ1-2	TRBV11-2	CASSPENYGYTF	TGTGCCAGCAGTCCAGAGAACTATGGCTACACCTTC
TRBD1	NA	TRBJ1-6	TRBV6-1	CASSVGGGLALPLHF	TGTGCCAGCAGTGTAGGGGGCGGTCTGGCTCTACCCCTCCACTTT
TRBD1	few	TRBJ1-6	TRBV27	CASSGTGMLTLHF	TGTGCCAGCTCCGGGACAGGGATGTTAACCCTCCACTTT
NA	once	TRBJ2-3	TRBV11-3	CASSLDSDWTDTQYF	TGTGCCAGCAGCTTAGATAGCGACTGGACAGATACGCAGTATTTT
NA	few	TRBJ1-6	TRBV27	CASSLVNRVDSPLHF	TGTGCCAGCAGTTTAGTTAACAGGGTTGATTCACCCCTCCACTTT
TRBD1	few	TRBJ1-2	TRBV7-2	CASSEITGTGRGYTF	TGTGCCAGCAGCGAGATAACAGGGACAGGACGTGGCTACACCTTC
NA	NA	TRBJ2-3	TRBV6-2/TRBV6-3	CASSPGRDYTDTQYF	TGTGCCAGCAGTCCGGGGCGGGATTACACAGATACGCAGTATTTT
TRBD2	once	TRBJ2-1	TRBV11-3	CASSTGGDFYNEQFF	TGTGCCAGCAGCACGGGGGGGGATTTCTACAATGAGCAGTTCTTC
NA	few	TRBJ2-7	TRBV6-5	CASSYSDSSYEQYF	TGTGCCAGCAGTTACTCGGACAGCTCCTACGAGCAGTACTTC
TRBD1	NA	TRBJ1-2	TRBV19	CASNKSGRDSYGYTF	TGTGCCAGTAATAAAAGTGGTCGGGACAGCTATGGCTACACCTTC
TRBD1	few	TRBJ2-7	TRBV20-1	CSARPGGYEQYF	TGCAGTGCTAGACCAGGGGGCTACGAGCAGTACTTC